This TCR beta chain was profiled in a study of T-cell reconstitution after alpha-beta-depleted transplantation in children (dated by TCRdb to about 2016). At the level of the whole study: T-cell immune reconstitution after TCRalphabeta/CD19-depleted allogeneic hematopoietic cell transplantation in children was quantitatively tracked in the study by means of TCR repertoire profiling.

This clonotype was detected ten times or more. It has no known antigen specificity. No qualities accompany the bases; no much larger clone lies one base away. The full study reports these points: Over subsequent months, a decline in hyperexpanded clone frequencies was noted, and after one year, T-cell counts and TCRbeta diversity were mostly ascribed to newly produced T cells. In some patients, high TCRbeta diversity at day 60 was attributed to recipient T cells and intrathymic progenitors that had survived conditioning. About two months after transplant, the apparently early recovery of alphabetaT-cell counts reportedly depended on just several hundred clones that had expanded rapidly and came from non-depleted graft cells.

The label giving this sample's time point can be read as: day 60 (about 2 months) after transplantation. The meaning of the sample's treatment or condition label: allogeneic hematopoietic cell transplantation with graft depleted of TCRalphabeta T cells and CD19 B cells. TCRalphabeta/CD19-depleted allogeneic hematopoietic cell grafts were given to the transplant recipients, all of whom were children. The method behind the library was PCR. The instrument was an Illumina HiSeq 2500. To normalize quantification of the TCRbeta repertoire, the TCR libraries were built with molecular barcoding that relied on unique molecular identifiers. Starting from the raw public reads, TCRdb applied fastp trimming at Q25, assembled clones with MiXCR and retained in-frame beta chains. Rows merge per CDR3 protein into single entries with the most common DNA and genes. Recorded for this sample are tens of thousands of distinct CDR3 sequences; 5.8% of them occurred a single time. Together, the top ten hold more than 30% of the sample.

Counted from cysteine to phenylalanine, this CDR3 has 13 amino acids. Only the CDR3 part of the read is kept: 39 bases, read in frame from the first base. The germline V gene (reference sequence) gives CDR1 as SSHAT and CDR2 as FNYEAQ. The V and J ends are trimmed by 1 base and 6 bases, leaving 7 bases between them. Specimen: PBMCs, mostly from graft donor cells, collected 60 days after TCRalphabeta/CD19-depleted stem cell transplant. The receptor chain draws on TRBV7-7 and TRBJ2-1, with the D gene too uncertain to name. The clonotype comes from a female patient aged 2-9 years who had a stem cell transplant for aplastic anemia, so the T cells may come from the graft donor. CDR3 loop: CASSLGLLNEQFF. The sequence in DNA is TGTGCCAGCAGCTTAGGACTCCTCAATGAGCAGTTCTTC.